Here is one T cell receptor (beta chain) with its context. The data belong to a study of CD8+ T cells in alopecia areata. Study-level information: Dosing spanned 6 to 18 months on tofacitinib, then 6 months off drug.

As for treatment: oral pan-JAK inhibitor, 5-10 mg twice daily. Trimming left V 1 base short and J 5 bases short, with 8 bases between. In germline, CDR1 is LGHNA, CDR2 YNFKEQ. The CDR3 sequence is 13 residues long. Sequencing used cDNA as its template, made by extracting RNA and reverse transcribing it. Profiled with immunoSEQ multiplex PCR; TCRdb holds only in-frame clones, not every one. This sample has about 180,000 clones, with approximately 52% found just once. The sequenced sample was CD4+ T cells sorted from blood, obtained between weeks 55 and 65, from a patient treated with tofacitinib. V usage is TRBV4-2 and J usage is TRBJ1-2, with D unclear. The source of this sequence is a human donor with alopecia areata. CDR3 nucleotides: TGTGCCAGCAGCCAAGGACCGAGATATGGCTACACCTTC. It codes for CASSQGPRYGYTF.